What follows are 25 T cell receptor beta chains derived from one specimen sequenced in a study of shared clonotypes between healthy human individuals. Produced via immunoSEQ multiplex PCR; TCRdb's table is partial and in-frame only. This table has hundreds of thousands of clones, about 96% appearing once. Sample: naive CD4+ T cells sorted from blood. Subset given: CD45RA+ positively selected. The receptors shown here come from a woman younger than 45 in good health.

The CDR3: CASSVVIVGNQPQHF. The CDR3 DNA follows: TGTGCCAGCAGCGTAGTTATAGTGGGCAATCAGCCCCAGCATTTT. The chain couples TRBV9 to TRBJ1-5; D call uncertain. V was clipped by 0 bases and J by 2 bases, with 9 bases between them. Germline assignment: CDR1 SGDLS and CDR2 YYNGEE. The CDR3 runs 15 residues.

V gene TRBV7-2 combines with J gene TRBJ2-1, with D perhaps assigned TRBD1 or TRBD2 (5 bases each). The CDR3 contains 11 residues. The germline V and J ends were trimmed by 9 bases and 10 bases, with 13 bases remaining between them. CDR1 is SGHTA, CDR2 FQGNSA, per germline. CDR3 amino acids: CASRLWGEQFF. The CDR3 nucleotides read TGTGCCAGTCGACTTTGGGGGGAGCAGTTCTTC. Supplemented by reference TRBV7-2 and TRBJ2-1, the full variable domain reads GAGVSQSPSNKVTEKGKDVELRCDPISGHTALYWYRQSLGQGLEFLIYFQGNSAPDKSGLPSDRFSAERTGGSVSTLTIQRTQQEDSAVYLCASRLWGEQFFGPGTRLTVL.

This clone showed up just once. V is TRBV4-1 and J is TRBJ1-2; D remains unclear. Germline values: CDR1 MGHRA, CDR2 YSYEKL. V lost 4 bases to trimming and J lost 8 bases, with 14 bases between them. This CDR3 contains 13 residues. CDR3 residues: CASSPRTAGGYTF. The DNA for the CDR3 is TGCGCCAGCAGCCCCCGGACGGCAGGAGGCTACACCTTC.

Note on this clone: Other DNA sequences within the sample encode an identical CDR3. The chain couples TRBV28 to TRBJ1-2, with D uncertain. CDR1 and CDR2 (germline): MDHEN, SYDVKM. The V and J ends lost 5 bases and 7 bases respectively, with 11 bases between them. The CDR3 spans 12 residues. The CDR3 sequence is CASSLRTGGYTF. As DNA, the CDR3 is TGTGCCAGCAGTCTCCGGACGGGTGGCTACACCTTC.

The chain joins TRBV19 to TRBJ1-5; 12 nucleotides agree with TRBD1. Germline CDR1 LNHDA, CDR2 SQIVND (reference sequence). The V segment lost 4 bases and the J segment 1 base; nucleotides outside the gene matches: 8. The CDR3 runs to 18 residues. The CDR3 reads CASSTLGQGAKSNQPQHF. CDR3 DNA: TGTGCCAGTAGTACCCTGGGACAGGGGGCGAAAAGCAATCAGCCCCAGCATTTT.

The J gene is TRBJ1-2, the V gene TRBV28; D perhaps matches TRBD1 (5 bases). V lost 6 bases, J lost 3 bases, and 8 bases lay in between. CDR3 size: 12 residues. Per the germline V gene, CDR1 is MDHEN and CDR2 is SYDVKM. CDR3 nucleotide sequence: TGTGCCAGCAGCTGGGGGGACTATGGCTACACCTTC. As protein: CASSWGDYGYTF.

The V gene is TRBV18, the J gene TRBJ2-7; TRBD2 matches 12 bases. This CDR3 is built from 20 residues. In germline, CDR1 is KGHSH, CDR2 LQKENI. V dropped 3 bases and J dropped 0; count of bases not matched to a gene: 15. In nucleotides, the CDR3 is TGTGCCAGCTCACCGTGGCAGCCGGGACTAGCGGGTTTTAGCTCCTACGAGCAGTACTTC. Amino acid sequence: CASSPWQPGLAGFSSYEQYF.

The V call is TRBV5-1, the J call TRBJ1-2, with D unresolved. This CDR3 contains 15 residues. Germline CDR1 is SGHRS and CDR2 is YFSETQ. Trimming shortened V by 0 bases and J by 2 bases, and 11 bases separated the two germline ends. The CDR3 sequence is CASSLGLERNYGYTF. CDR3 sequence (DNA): TGCGCCAGCAGCTTGGGGCTCGAGAGGAACTATGGCTACACCTTC.

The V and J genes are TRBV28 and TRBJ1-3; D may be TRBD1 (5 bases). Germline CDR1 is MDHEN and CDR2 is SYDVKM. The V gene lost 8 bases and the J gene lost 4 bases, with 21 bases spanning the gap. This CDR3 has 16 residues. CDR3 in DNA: TGTGCCAGCGGAGGGGCGGGAAGGGCTTTCGGAAACACCATATATTTT. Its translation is CASGGAGRAFGNTIYF.

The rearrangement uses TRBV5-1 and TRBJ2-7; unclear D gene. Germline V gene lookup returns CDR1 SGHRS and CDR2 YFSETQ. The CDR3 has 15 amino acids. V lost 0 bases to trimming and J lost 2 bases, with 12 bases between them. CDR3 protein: CASSLGGGRTYEQYF. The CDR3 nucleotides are TGCGCCAGCAGCTTGGGTGGCGGTAGAACCTACGAGCAGTACTTC.

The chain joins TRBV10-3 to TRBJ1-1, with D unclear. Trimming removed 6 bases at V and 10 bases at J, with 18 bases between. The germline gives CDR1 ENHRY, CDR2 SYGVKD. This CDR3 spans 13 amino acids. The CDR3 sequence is CAISGYEGERAFF. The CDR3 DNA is TGTGCCATCAGCGGCTACGAGGGCGAGCGAGCTTTCTTT.

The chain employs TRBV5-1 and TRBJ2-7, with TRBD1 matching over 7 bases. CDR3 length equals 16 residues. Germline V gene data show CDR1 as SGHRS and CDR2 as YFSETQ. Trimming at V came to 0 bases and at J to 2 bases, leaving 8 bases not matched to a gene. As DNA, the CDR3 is TGCGCCAGCAGCTTGGCGAAAACAGGGGTGGCCTACGAGCAGTACTTC. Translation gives CASSLAKTGVAYEQYF.

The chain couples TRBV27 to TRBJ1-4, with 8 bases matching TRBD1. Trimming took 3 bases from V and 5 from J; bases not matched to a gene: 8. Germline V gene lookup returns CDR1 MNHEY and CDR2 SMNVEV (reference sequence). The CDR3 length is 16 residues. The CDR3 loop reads CASSLLGQGSNEKLFF. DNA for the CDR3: TGTGCCAGCAGTTTGCTCGGACAGGGCTCCAATGAAAAACTGTTTTTT.

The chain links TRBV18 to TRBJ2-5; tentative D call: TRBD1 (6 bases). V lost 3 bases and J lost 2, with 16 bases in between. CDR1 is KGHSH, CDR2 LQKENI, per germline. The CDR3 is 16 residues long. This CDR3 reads CASSPTRLGQQETQYF. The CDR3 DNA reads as TGTGCCAGCTCACCGACCCGATTGGGACAACAAGAGACCCAGTACTTC. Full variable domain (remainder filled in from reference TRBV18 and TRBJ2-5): NAGVMQNPRHLVRRRGQEARLRCSPMKGHSHVYWYRQLPEEGLKFMVYLQKENIIDESGMPKERFSAEFPKEGPSILRIQQVVRGDSAAYFCASSPTRLGQQETQYFGPGTRLLVL.

The CDR3 nucleotides are TGTGCCAGCAGTCTCAGAGGAAGCTATGGCTACACCTTC. Residues: CASSLRGSYGYTF. The V call is TRBV2, the J call TRBJ1-2, with no clear D. The CDR3 runs to 13 residues. V dropped 5 bases and J dropped 4 bases, with 11 bases sitting between them. Per the germline V gene, CDR1 is SNHLY and CDR2 is FYNNEI.

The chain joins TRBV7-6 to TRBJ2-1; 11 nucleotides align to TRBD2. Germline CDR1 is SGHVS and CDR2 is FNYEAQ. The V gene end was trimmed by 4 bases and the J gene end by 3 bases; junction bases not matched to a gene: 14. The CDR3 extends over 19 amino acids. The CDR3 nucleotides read TGTGCCAGCAGCTCGTTAGGGGCACTAGCGGGAGAGGGCTACAATGAGCAGTTCTTC. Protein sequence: CASSSLGALAGEGYNEQFF.

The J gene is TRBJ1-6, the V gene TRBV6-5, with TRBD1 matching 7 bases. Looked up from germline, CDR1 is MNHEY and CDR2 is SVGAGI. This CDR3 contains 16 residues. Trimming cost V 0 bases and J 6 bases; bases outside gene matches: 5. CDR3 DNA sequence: TGTGCCAGCAGTTACTCCCAGGGGGGTTTTAATTCACCCCTCCACTTT. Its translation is CASSYSQGGFNSPLHF.

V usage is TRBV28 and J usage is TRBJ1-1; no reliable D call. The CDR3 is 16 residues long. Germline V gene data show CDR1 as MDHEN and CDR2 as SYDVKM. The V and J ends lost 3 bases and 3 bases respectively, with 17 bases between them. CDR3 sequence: CASSFVEARMDTEAFF. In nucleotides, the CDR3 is TGTGCCAGCAGTTTTGTGGAGGCGCGGATGGACACTGAAGCTTTCTTT. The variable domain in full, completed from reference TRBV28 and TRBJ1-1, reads DVKVTQSSRYLVKRTGEKVFLECVQDMDHENMFWYRQDPGLGLRLIYFSYDVKMKEKGDIPEGYSVSREKKERFSLILESASTNQTSMYLCASSFVEARMDTEAFFGQGTRLTVV.

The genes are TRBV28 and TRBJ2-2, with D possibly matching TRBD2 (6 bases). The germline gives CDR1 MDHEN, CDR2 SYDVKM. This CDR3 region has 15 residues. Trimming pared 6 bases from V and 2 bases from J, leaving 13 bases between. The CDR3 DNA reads TGTGCCAGCAGAATGGACGGGAGTAACACCGGGGAGCTGTTTTTT. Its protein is CASRMDGSNTGELFF.

This chain's CDR3 is CAWSQSRTDQETQYF. The CDR3, as DNA: TGTGCCTGGAGCCAATCCCGGACAGACCAAGAGACCCAGTACTTC. The chain has TRBV30 and TRBJ2-5; weak D call: TRBD1 (6 bases). Germline V gene data show CDR1 as GTSNPN and CDR2 as SVGIG (reference sequence). The V end lost 3 bases, the J end lost 0 bases, and 14 bases lay between the germline ends. The CDR3 spans 15 residues. The variable domain in full, completed from reference TRBV30 and TRBJ2-5, reads SQTIHQWPATLVQPVGSPLSLECTVEGTSNPNLYWYRQAAGRGLQLLFYSVGIGQISSEVPQNLSASRPQDRQFILSSKKLLLSDSGFYLCAWSQSRTDQETQYFGPGTRLLVL.

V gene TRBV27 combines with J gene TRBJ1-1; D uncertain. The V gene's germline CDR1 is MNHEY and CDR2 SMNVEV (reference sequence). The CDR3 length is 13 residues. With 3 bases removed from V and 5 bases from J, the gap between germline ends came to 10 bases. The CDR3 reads CASSFAYGTEAFF. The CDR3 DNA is TGTGCCAGCAGTTTCGCGTATGGGACTGAAGCTTTCTTT.

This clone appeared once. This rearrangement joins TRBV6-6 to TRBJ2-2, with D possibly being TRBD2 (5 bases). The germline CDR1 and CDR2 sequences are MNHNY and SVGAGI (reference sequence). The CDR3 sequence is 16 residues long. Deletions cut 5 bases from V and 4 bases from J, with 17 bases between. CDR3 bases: TGTGCCAGCAGTAATAGCAGGAGCGGTGGCACCGGGGAGCTGTTTTTT. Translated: CASSNSRSGGTGELFF.

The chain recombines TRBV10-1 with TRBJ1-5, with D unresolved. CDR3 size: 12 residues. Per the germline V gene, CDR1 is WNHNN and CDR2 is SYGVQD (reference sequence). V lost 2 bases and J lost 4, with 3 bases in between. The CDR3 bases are TGCGCCAGCAGTGAGCGAAATCAGCCCCAGCATTTT. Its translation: CASSERNQPQHF.

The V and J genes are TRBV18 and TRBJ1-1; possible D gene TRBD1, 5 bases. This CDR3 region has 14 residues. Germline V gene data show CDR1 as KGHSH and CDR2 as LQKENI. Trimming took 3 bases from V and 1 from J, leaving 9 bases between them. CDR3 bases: TGTGCCAGCTCACCGACAGCGCAGAACACTGAAGCTTTCTTT. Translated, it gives CASSPTAQNTEAFF.

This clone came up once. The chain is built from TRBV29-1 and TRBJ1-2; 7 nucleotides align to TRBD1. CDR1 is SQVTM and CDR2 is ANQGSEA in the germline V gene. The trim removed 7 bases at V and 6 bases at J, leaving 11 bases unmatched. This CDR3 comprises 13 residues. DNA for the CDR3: TGCAGCGGGACGACAGGGTGGGGCGATGGCTACACCTTC. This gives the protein CSGTTGWGDGYTF.